A single sample is the source of the 20 T cell receptor beta chains below, sequenced in a study of cytomegalovirus exposure and HLA in healthy donors. It was with 60 Vbeta and 13 Jbeta primers that the PCR ran. The table came from immunoSEQ multiplex PCR; TCRdb's copy has only in-frame clones and leaves some out. The sample shows some 65,000 clones, around 68% of them seen only once. The sequenced sample was PBMCs. The source is a woman between 25 and 40 years old in good health and CMV-seronegative.

This chain uses TRBV4-2 with TRBJ1-4; weak D call: TRBD1 (5 bases). Trimming took 0 bases from V and 1 from J, leaving 12 bases between them. This CDR3 spans 17 amino acids. Germline CDR1 is LGHNA and CDR2 is YNFKEQ. In nucleotides, the CDR3 is TGTGCCAGCAGCCAAGAGCTTAGCGGGGGAACTAATGAAAAACTGTTTTTT. Translated, it gives CASSQELSGGTNEKLFF.

The CDR3 nucleotides are TGTGCCAGCAGCGCTAATAGGGGAACTGAAGCTTTCTTT. This translates into CASSANRGTEAFF. This sequence joins TRBV9 and TRBJ1-1, with a weak D call TRBD1 (5 bases). This CDR3 spans 13 amino acids. CDR1 and CDR2 (germline): SGDLS, YYNGEE. Trimming removed 3 bases at V and 5 bases at J, with 11 bases between.

The chain recombines TRBV5-1 with TRBJ1-2; D perhaps matches TRBD1 (6 bases). CDR1 and CDR2 from the germline V gene are SGHRS and YFSETQ. This CDR3 has 13 amino acids. The ends were cut back, 4 bases at V and 8 bases at J, with 15 bases in the middle. This CDR3 is CASSTLQGGGYTF. The DNA for the CDR3 is TGCGCCAGCAGCACTTTACAGGGTGGAGGCTACACCTTC. The full variable domain, its missing parts supplied by reference TRBV5-1 and TRBJ1-2, is KAGVTQTPRYLIKTRGQQVTLSCSPISGHRSVSWYQQTPGQGLQFLFEYFSETQRNKGNFPGRFSGRQFSNSRSEMNVSTLELGDSALYLCASSTLQGGGYTFGSGTRLTVV.

This chain connects TRBV7-9 to TRBJ1-3; TRBD1 is a possible D gene (5 bases). The CDR3 contains 14 residues. CDR1 is SEHNR, CDR2 FQNEAQ, per germline (reference sequence). V was clipped by 10 bases and J by 0 bases, with 13 bases between them. Written as DNA, the CDR3 is TGTGCCATGGGCGGGGCAAGCTCTGGAAACACCATATATTTT. This translates into CAMGGASSGNTIYF.

This clone showed up just a few times. V usage is TRBV5-1 and J usage is TRBJ2-1; 8 nucleotides agree with TRBD2. The CDR3 spans 16 residues. Germline V CDR1 and CDR2: SGHRS, YFSETQ. V dropped 0 bases and J dropped 1; count of bases not matched to a gene: 3. CDR3 loop: CASSLELAASYNEQFF. CDR3 nucleotide sequence: TGCGCCAGCAGCTTGGAACTAGCGGCTTCCTACAATGAGCAGTTCTTC.

This clone was detected a few times. This chain links TRBV4-2 with TRBJ1-1; D is perhaps TRBD1 (5 bases). Germline CDR1 LGHNA, CDR2 YNFKEQ. Trimming stripped 0 bases from V and 5 bases from J, with 13 bases between. This CDR3 spans 15 amino acids. The CDR3 DNA is TGTGCCAGCAGCCAAGATCACTCAGGGCGGACTGAAGCTTTCTTT. Its protein product is CASSQDHSGRTEAFF.

The J gene is TRBJ2-7, the V gene TRBV7-9, with a tentative D call TRBD2 (7 bases). The CDR3 runs to 15 residues. From germline, CDR1 is SEHNR and CDR2 FQNEAQ (reference sequence). Trimming stripped 8 bases from V and 2 bases from J, with 19 bases between. This CDR3 is CASGRPGGLAYEQYF. The CDR3 nucleotides read TGTGCCAGCGGCCGCCCGGGGGGCTTAGCCTACGAGCAGTACTTC.

The CDR3 DNA reads TGTGCCAGCAGCCCATTCGGAGGCCAAGAGACCCAGTACTTC. It yields the protein CASSPFGGQETQYF. The chain links TRBV9 to TRBJ2-5; weak D call: TRBD2 (5 bases). CDR3 size: 14 residues. V was trimmed by 4 bases and J by 1 base, leaving 11 bases between them. The germline V gene has CDR1 SGDLS and CDR2 YYNGEE.

The V call is TRBV4-1, the J call TRBJ2-1, with 8 positions matching TRBD2. V lost 1 base and J lost 8; bases outside the gene matches: 4. Looked up from germline, CDR1 is MGHRA and CDR2 is YSYEKL. The CDR3 consists of 14 residues. As DNA, the CDR3 is TGCGCCAGCAGCCAAGTTGGCGGGGGGCATGAGCAGTTCTTC. It codes for CASSQVGGGHEQFF.

The V gene is TRBV27, the J gene TRBJ2-7; the match to TRBD2 covers 7 bases. The CDR3 loop spans 14 amino acids. V lost 5 bases, J lost 2 bases, and 6 bases stayed unmatched. The germline CDR1 and CDR2 sequences are MNHEY and SMNVEV (reference sequence). Written as DNA, the CDR3 is TGTGCCAGCAGTCGAGCGGGGCGAACCTACGAGCAGTACTTC. This codes for CASSRAGRTYEQYF.

The rearrangement links TRBV5-1 to TRBJ2-7; perhaps TRBD1 as D (6 bases). The CDR3 covers 14 residues. Trimming removed 3 bases at V and 2 bases at J, with 12 bases between. CDR1 and CDR2 (germline): SGHRS, YFSETQ. The CDR3: CASSSSQGPYEQYF. The CDR3 region has the DNA TGCGCCAGCAGCTCCTCACAGGGTCCCTACGAGCAGTACTTC.

V usage is TRBV4-3 and J usage is TRBJ2-1; D is uncertain. CDR1 and CDR2 (germline): LGHNA, YSLEER. V gave up 0 bases and J gave up 3 bases, with 12 bases separating them. The CDR3 has 16 residues. The CDR3 protein is CASSQDFWAHYNEQFF. CDR3 DNA: TGCGCCAGCAGCCAAGATTTCTGGGCCCACTACAATGAGCAGTTCTTC.

The V and J genes are TRBV15 and TRBJ1-1; TRBD1 matches at 8 bases. The CDR3 runs to 15 residues. With 0 bases clipped from V and 6 bases from J, the junction kept 6 bases outside the gene matches. Germline V CDR1 and CDR2: LNHNV, YYDKDF (reference sequence). CDR3 DNA sequence: TGTGCCACCAGCAGAGAGGACAGGGAGGGCTCTGAAGCTTTCTTT. Translation gives CATSREDREGSEAFF.

The V and J genes are TRBV19 and TRBJ1-1; D may be TRBD1 (6 bases). Trimming pared 3 bases from V and 1 base from J, leaving 12 bases between. Germline assignment: CDR1 LNHDA and CDR2 SQIVND (reference sequence). The CDR3 spans 15 residues. This chain's CDR3 is CASSISMTGNTEAFF. The DNA of the CDR3 is TGTGCCAGTAGTATTTCCATGACAGGGAACACTGAAGCTTTCTTT.

This clone was picked up one time. The V gene is TRBV7-6, the J gene TRBJ1-1, with a weak D call TRBD1 (6 bases). V was trimmed by 5 bases and J by 3 bases, leaving 16 bases between them. This CDR3 comprises 15 residues. From germline, CDR1 is SGHVS and CDR2 FNYEAQ. CDR3 sequence reads: CASSLDSHPDTEAFF. In DNA, the CDR3 is TGTGCCAGCAGCCTGGACAGCCATCCTGACACTGAAGCTTTCTTT.

This clone was seen a single time. This chain joins TRBV5-1 and TRBJ2-5; D is possibly TRBD2 (6 bases). The CDR3 consists of 15 residues. V was clipped by 3 bases and J by 5 bases, with 17 bases between them. Germline CDR1 SGHRS, CDR2 YFSETQ. The DNA for the CDR3 is TGCGCCAGCAGCTCCGGGACGGTGAGCGGGGAGACCCAGTACTTC. Residues: CASSSGTVSGETQYF.

The chain has TRBV21-1 and TRBJ1-2. TRBV21-1 is termed a pseudogene. The CDR3 sequence is 11 residues long. For the CDR3, the DNA is TGTACTTCATCGGTTCACTATGGCTACACCTTC. It encodes CTSSVHYGYTF.

The V and J genes are TRBV6-5 and TRBJ1-3, with D tentatively TRBD1 (5 bases). V was cut by 2 bases and J by 2 bases, with 13 bases left in between. The CDR3 has 16 residues. Germline CDR1 and CDR2: MNHEY and SVGAGI. CDR3 nucleotides: TGTGCCAGCAGTTACAGCAGGCAGGGCACTGGAAACACCATATATTTT. This codes for CASSYSRQGTGNTIYF.

This clone was detected a few times. This chain uses TRBV5-1 with TRBJ1-1; 7 bases map to TRBD1. The germline V gene encodes CDR1 SGHRS and CDR2 YFSETQ. This CDR3 contains 14 residues. Trimming took 6 bases from V and 1 from J; bases not matched to a gene: 6. In nucleotides, the CDR3 is TGCGCCAGCACCCGGACAGGACAGAACACTGAAGCTTTCTTT. Protein sequence: CASTRTGQNTEAFF. Filled out from reference TRBV5-1 and TRBJ1-1, the complete variable domain reads KAGVTQTPRYLIKTRGQQVTLSCSPISGHRSVSWYQQTPGQGLQFLFEYFSETQRNKGNFPGRFSGRQFSNSRSEMNVSTLELGDSALYLCASTRTGQNTEAFFGQGTRLTVV.

The CDR3 nucleotides are TGTGCCAGCAGCTTAATGGCAGGGGAATCACCCCTCCACTTT. Translating it yields CASSLMAGESPLHF. The chain joins TRBV7-9 to TRBJ1-6; D perhaps matches TRBD1 (6 bases). In germline, CDR1 is SEHNR, CDR2 FQNEAQ (reference sequence). Between the trimmed V and J ends, which lost 2 bases and 10 bases, there was a span of 12 bases. The CDR3 length is 14 residues.